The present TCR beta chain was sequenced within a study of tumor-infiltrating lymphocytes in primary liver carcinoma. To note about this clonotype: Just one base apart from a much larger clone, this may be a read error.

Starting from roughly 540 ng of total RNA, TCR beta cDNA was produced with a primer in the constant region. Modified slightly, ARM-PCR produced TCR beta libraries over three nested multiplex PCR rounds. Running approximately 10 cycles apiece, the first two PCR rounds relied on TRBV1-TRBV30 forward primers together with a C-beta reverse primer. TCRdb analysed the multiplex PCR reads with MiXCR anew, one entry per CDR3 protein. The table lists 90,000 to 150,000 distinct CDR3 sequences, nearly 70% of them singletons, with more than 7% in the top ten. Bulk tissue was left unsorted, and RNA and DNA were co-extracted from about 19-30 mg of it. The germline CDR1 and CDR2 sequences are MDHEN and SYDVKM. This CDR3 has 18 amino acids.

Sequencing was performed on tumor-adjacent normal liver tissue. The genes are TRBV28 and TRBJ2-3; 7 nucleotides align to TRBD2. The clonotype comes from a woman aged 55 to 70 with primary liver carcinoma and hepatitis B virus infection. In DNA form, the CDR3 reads TGTGCCAGCAGTCCAGATTGGGGGAGGGCCGTATTCACATATACGCAGTATTTT. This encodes CASSPDWGRAVFTYTQYF. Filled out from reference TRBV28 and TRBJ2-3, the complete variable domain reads DVKVTQSSRYLVKRTGEKVFLECVQDMDHENMFWYRQDPGLGLRLIYFSYDVKMKEKGDIPEGYSVSREKKERFSLILESASTNQTSMYLCASSPDWGRAVFTYTQYFGPGTRLTVL.